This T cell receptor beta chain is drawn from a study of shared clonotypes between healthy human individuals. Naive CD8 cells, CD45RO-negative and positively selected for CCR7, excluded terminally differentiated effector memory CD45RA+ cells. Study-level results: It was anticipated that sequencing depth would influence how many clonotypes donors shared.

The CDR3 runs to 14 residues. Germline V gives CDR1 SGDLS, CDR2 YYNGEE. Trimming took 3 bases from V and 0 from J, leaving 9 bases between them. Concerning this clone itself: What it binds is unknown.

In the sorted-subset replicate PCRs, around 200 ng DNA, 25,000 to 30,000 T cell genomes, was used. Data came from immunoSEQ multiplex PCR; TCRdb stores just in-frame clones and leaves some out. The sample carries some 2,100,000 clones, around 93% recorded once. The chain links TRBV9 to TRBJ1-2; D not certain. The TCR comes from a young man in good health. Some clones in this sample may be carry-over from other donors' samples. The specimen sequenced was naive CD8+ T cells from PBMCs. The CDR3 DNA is TGTGCCAGCAGCGCCCCAGCCTCTAACTATGGCTACACCTTC. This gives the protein CASSAPASNYGYTF.